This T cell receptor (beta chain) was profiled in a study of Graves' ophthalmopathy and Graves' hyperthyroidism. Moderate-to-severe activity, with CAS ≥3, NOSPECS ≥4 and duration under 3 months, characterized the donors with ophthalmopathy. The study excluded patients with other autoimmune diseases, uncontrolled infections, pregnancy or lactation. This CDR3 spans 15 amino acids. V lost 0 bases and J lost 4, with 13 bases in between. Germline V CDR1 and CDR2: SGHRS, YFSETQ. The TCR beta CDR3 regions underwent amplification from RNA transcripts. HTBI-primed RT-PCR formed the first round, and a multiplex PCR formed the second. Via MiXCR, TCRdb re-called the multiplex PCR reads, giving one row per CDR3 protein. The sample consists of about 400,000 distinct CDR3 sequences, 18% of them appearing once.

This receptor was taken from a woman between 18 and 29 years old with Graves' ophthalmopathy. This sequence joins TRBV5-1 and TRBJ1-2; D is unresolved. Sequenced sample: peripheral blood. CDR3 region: CASSLDGQGIYGYTF. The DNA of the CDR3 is TGCGCCAGCAGCTTGGACGGGCAAGGAATCTATGGCTACACCTTC.